These T cell receptor beta chains were read from a single sample in a study of blood T cell repertoires in COVID-19. Libraries were prepared by immunoSEQ multiplex PCR; TCRdb keeps only in-frame clonotypes and omits some of them. The table has about 170,000 clones, under 90% seen once; the top ten hold approximately 12%. The specimen was PBMCs or T cells enriched from blood (not recorded which). These receptors all stem from a man aged 45 to 65 who had recovered from COVID-19. CDR3s include the opening cysteine and the closing phenylalanine or tryptophan. The order of the fields is V gene, clone size, J gene, D gene, CDR3 protein, CDR3 DNA. D genes are given only for firm matches. Clone size is not always given. Where it is, it says once, few, many or a class for expanded clones.

V: TRBV11-3
size: NA
J: TRBJ1-6
D: TRBD1
CDR3: CASSLEQTGGAGSYNSPLHF
DNA: TGTGCCAGCAGCTTAGAGCAGACAGGGGGCGCGGGCTCCTATAATTCACCCCTCCACTTT

V: TRBV7-2
size: NA
J: TRBJ2-7
D: TRBD2
CDR3: CASSVTWGGYEQYF
DNA: TGTGCCAGCAGCGTCACCTGGGGGGGGTACGAGCAGTACTTC

V: TRBV5-1
size: NA
J: TRBJ2-1
D: TRBD2
CDR3: CASSLEGLAGAVGSYNEQFF
DNA: TGCGCCAGCAGCTTGGAGGGGCTAGCGGGGGCTGTCGGCTCCTACAATGAGCAGTTCTTC

V: TRBV7-8
size: NA
J: TRBJ1-4
D: TRBD1
CDR3: CASSREGAGEKLFF
DNA: TGTGCCAGCAGCAGAGAGGGGGCCGGTGAAAAACTGTTTTTT

V: TRBV5-1
size: NA
J: TRBJ1-2
D: NA
CDR3: CASRTSTGPYYGYTF
DNA: TGCGCCAGCAGAACGTCTACTGGGCCCTACTATGGCTACACCTTC

V: TRBV5-1
size: NA
J: TRBJ2-7
D: NA
CDR3: CASSLAGRGGSYEQYF
DNA: TGCGCCAGCAGCTTGGCCGGCAGGGGTGGATCCTACGAGCAGTACTTC

V: TRBV2
size: NA
J: TRBJ2-3
D: NA
CDR3: CASKEGANSDTQYF
DNA: TGTGCCAGCAAGGAAGGGGCGAACTCTGATACGCAGTATTTT

V: TRBV12-5
size: NA
J: TRBJ1-3
D: TRBD1
CDR3: CASGAGGIENTIYF
DNA: TGTGCTAGTGGTGCAGGGGGTATTGAAAACACCATATATTTT

V: TRBV28
size: NA
J: TRBJ2-7
D: NA
CDR3: CASSSNNQVGEQYF
DNA: TGTGCCAGCAGTTCAAATAACCAGGTTGGTGAGCAGTACTTC

V: TRBV9
size: NA
J: TRBJ2-3
D: NA
CDR3: CASSVEAASTDTQYF
DNA: TGTGCCAGCAGCGTTGAGGCGGCTAGCACAGATACGCAGTATTTT

V: TRBV10-3
size: NA
J: TRBJ1-1
D: TRBD1
CDR3: CAISPGQANTEAFF
DNA: TGTGCCATCAGTCCGGGACAGGCGAACACTGAAGCTTTCTTT

V: TRBV11-2
size: few
J: TRBJ2-7
D: NA
CDR3: CASRSHTGGRGEQYF
DNA: TGTGCCAGCAGATCACACACGGGGGGCCGCGGCGAGCAGTACTTC

V: TRBV11-2
size: NA
J: TRBJ1-1
D: NA
CDR3: CASSQQGWNTEAFF
DNA: TGTGCCAGCAGTCAACAGGGTTGGAACACTGAAGCTTTCTTT

V: TRBV3-1/TRBV3-2
size: NA
J: TRBJ2-7
D: NA
CDR3: CASSQANRVSYEQYF
DNA: TGTGCCAGCAGCCAAGCTAACAGGGTCTCCTACGAGCAGTACTTC

V: TRBV19
size: few
J: TRBJ1-1
D: NA
CDR3: CASSTPGSRAFF
DNA: TGTGCCAGTAGTACCCCAGGGTCACGAGCTTTCTTT

V: TRBV28
size: few
J: TRBJ1-6
D: NA
CDR3: CASSFNLLNSPLHF
DNA: TGTGCCAGCAGTTTTAATCTATTGAATTCACCCCTCCACTTT

V: TRBV4-3
size: NA
J: TRBJ2-7
D: NA
CDR3: CASSQDPQGSSFGTYEQYF
DNA: TGCGCCAGCAGCCAAGATCCCCAGGGGTCCAGCTTCGGGACCTACGAGCAGTACTTC

V: TRBV5-1
size: NA
J: TRBJ2-1
D: TRBD2
CDR3: CASRPAGGSYNEQFF
DNA: TGCGCCAGCAGACCCGCGGGGGGCTCCTACAATGAGCAGTTCTTC

V: TRBV11-3
size: few
J: TRBJ2-5
D: TRBD2
CDR3: CASSRTSAGTQYF
DNA: TGTGCCAGCAGCAGGACTAGCGCCGGGACCCAGTACTTC

V: TRBV27
size: NA
J: TRBJ2-5
D: NA
CDR3: CASSLFDGRLETQYF
DNA: TGTGCCAGCAGTTTATTTGATGGCAGACTGGAGACCCAGTACTTC

V: TRBV30
size: few
J: TRBJ2-7
D: NA
CDR3: CAWSQTGNEQYF
DNA: TGTGCCTGGAGTCAGACCGGGAACGAGCAGTACTTC

V: TRBV4-1
size: NA
J: TRBJ2-7
D: TRBD1
CDR3: CASSQGGFVGQGYSEQYF
DNA: TGCGCCAGCAGCCAAGGAGGCTTCGTGGGACAGGGGTATTCTGAGCAGTACTTC

V: TRBV3-1/TRBV3-2
size: NA
J: TRBJ1-2
D: NA
CDR3: CASSQDKPVTF
DNA: TGTGCCAGCAGCCAAGATAAACCGGTCACCTTC

V: TRBV6-1
size: NA
J: TRBJ1-3
D: NA
CDR3: CASSDPIQAYSGNTIYF
DNA: TGTGCCAGCAGTGACCCTATACAGGCCTACTCTGGAAACACCATATATTTT

V: TRBV10-1
size: NA
J: TRBJ1-1
D: NA
CDR3: CASSDGMNTEAFF
DNA: TGCGCCAGCAGTGACGGTATGAACACTGAAGCTTTCTTT

V: TRBV5-1
size: NA
J: TRBJ2-3
D: TRBD2
CDR3: CASSWDSGGPSDTQYF
DNA: TGCGCCAGCAGCTGGGATAGCGGGGGGCCCTCAGATACGCAGTATTTT

V: TRBV20-1
size: NA
J: TRBJ1-5
D: NA
CDR3: CSASAGPRQPQHF
DNA: TGCAGTGCTAGTGCAGGGCCTAGACAGCCCCAGCATTTT

V: TRBV7-3
size: NA
J: TRBJ2-2
D: NA
CDR3: CASSLVGVGTGELFF
DNA: TGTGCCAGCAGCTTAGTAGGGGTTGGCACCGGGGAGCTGTTTTTT

V: TRBV19
size: NA
J: TRBJ2-6
D: NA
CDR3: CASSGAVPVLTF
DNA: TGTGCCAGTAGTGGGGCGGTCCCCGTCCTGACTTTC

V: TRBV3-1/TRBV3-2
size: few
J: TRBJ2-7
D: TRBD1
CDR3: CASSQIGDRGYEQYF
DNA: TGTGCCAGCAGCCAGATTGGGGACAGGGGATACGAGCAGTACTTC

V: TRBV4-1
size: NA
J: TRBJ1-5
D: NA
CDR3: CASSQGPGARPQHF
DNA: TGCGCCAGCAGCCAAGGTCCAGGGGCCCGGCCCCAGCATTTT

V: TRBV28
size: NA
J: TRBJ1-4
D: NA
CDR3: CASSFLRPLGEKLFF
DNA: TGTGCCAGCAGTTTTCTTCGACCCTTGGGCGAAAAACTGTTTTTT

V: TRBV28
size: NA
J: TRBJ2-7
D: TRBD2
CDR3: CASSGGGTLSYEQYF
DNA: TGTGCCAGCAGTGGCGGGGGGACACTATCCTACGAGCAGTACTTC

V: TRBV4-2
size: NA
J: TRBJ1-1
D: TRBD1
CDR3: CASSQYPRDRGAEAFF
DNA: TGTGCCAGCAGCCAGTACCCCCGAGACAGGGGAGCCGAAGCTTTCTTT

V: TRBV2
size: NA
J: TRBJ1-5
D: TRBD1
CDR3: CASRDRVRNQPQHF
DNA: TGTGCCAGCAGAGACAGGGTGAGGAATCAGCCCCAGCATTTT

V: TRBV7-3
size: NA
J: TRBJ2-3
D: NA
CDR3: CASSLWGDPTDTQYF
DNA: TGTGCCAGCAGCTTATGGGGGGACCCCACAGATACGCAGTATTTT

V: TRBV5-1
size: NA
J: TRBJ2-5
D: NA
CDR3: CASSSQGHQETQYF
DNA: TGCGCCAGCAGCTCACAGGGTCACCAAGAGACCCAGTACTTC

V: TRBV7-3
size: NA
J: TRBJ2-7
D: TRBD2
CDR3: CASSPPGGYEQYF
DNA: TGTGCCAGCAGCCCGCCGGGGGGCTACGAGCAGTACTTC

V: TRBV5-1
size: NA
J: TRBJ2-5
D: TRBD2
CDR3: CASSSALAGGLETQYF
DNA: TGCGCCAGCAGCTCGGCTCTAGCGGGGGGGTTGGAGACCCAGTACTTC

V: TRBV28
size: NA
J: TRBJ2-3
D: TRBD2
CDR3: CASSGTSATDTQYF
DNA: TGTGCCAGCAGTGGAACTAGCGCGACAGATACGCAGTATTTT

V: TRBV19
size: NA
J: TRBJ1-1
D: NA
CDR3: CASSNGRENTEAFF
DNA: TGTGCCAGTAGTAATGGCAGGGAGAACACTGAAGCTTTCTTT

V: TRBV6-5
size: NA
J: TRBJ1-4
D: TRBD1
CDR3: CASSRTGTVGEKLFF
DNA: TGTGCCAGCAGTCGGACAGGGACGGTAGGAGAAAAACTGTTTTTT

V: TRBV3-1/TRBV3-2
size: NA
J: TRBJ2-7
D: TRBD1
CDR3: CASSQAFGGTGPYEQYF
DNA: TGTGCCAGCAGCCAAGCTTTCGGGGGGACAGGGCCCTACGAGCAGTACTTC

V: TRBV27
size: NA
J: TRBJ2-7
D: NA
CDR3: CASSPLGGASHEQYF
DNA: TGTGCCAGCAGTCCCCTTGGGGGCGCCTCCCACGAGCAGTACTTC

V: TRBV5-4
size: NA
J: TRBJ2-5
D: TRBD1
CDR3: CASSPGGEETQYF
DNA: TGTGCCAGCAGCCCAGGGGGTGAGGAGACCCAGTACTTC

V: TRBV6-5
size: NA
J: TRBJ1-1
D: TRBD1
CDR3: CASSYSYRGTEAFF
DNA: TGTGCCAGCAGTTACTCGTACAGGGGCACTGAAGCTTTCTTT

V: TRBV28
size: NA
J: TRBJ1-6
D: NA
CDR3: CASNQGGGTYNSPLHF
DNA: TGTGCCAGCAATCAAGGGGGGGGAACCTATAATTCACCCCTCCACTTT

V: TRBV2
size: NA
J: TRBJ2-7
D: TRBD1
CDR3: CASSSDRVEQYF
DNA: TGTGCCAGCAGCTCGGACAGGGTCGAGCAGTACTTC

V: TRBV7-9
size: NA
J: TRBJ1-5
D: TRBD1
CDR3: CASSLDRGDQPQHF
DNA: TGTGCCAGCAGCTTGGACAGGGGGGATCAGCCCCAGCATTTT

V: TRBV6-5
size: NA
J: TRBJ2-2
D: NA
CDR3: CASRQEYTGELFF
DNA: TGTGCCAGTAGACAGGAATACACCGGGGAGCTGTTTTTT

V: TRBV19
size: NA
J: TRBJ2-7
D: TRBD1
CDR3: CASSQGQGEQYF
DNA: TGTGCCAGTAGTCAGGGACAGGGCGAGCAGTACTTC

V: TRBV6-5
size: NA
J: TRBJ2-7
D: TRBD1
CDR3: CASSLDRGRGEQYF
DNA: TGTGCCAGCAGCTTGGACAGGGGGCGGGGGGAGCAGTACTTC

V: TRBV6-5
size: NA
J: TRBJ2-4
D: NA
CDR3: CASSYSRGAKNIQYF
DNA: TGTGCCAGCAGTTACTCCAGGGGAGCCAAAAACATTCAGTACTTC

V: TRBV6-1
size: NA
J: TRBJ1-1
D: NA
CDR3: CASSESPRTEAFF
DNA: TGTGCCAGCAGTGAATCTCCGAGGACTGAAGCTTTCTTT

V: TRBV10-1
size: NA
J: TRBJ2-7
D: NA
CDR3: CASSSGKGTYEQYF
DNA: TGCGCCAGCAGTTCCGGGAAGGGTACCTACGAGCAGTACTTC

V: TRBV7-9
size: NA
J: TRBJ1-1
D: NA
CDR3: CASSPRGPRGTEAFF
DNA: TGTGCCAGCAGCCCCAGGGGACCGAGGGGCACTGAAGCTTTCTTT

V: TRBV21-1
size: NA
J: TRBJ1-2
D: NA
CDR3: CASTTRDRGRRVNGYTF
DNA: TGTGCCAGCACCACCCGGGACAGGGGGCGCCGGGTTAATGGCTACACCTTC